This TCR beta chain was sequenced for a study of response to subunit inactivated influenza vaccine. As regards this clonotype: Its antigen is unknown.

Germline CDR1 reads LGHNA; CDR2 reads YSLEER. The CDR3 runs to 15 residues. Trimming cost V 0 bases and J 0 bases, with 9 bases left between them. Study-level points and caveats: The study's authors posited that every seasonal influenza vaccination enlists few new T cells.

From the RT-PCR reads, TCRdb called clonotypes with MiXCR, one entry per CDR3 protein. The table includes 550,000 to 800,000 distinct CDR3 sequences, more than 15% detected once. V and J are TRBV4-3 and TRBJ2-7; D perhaps matches TRBD1 (5 bases). The sequence came from a man aged 50-60 years who received an inactivated influenza vaccine. The sample consisted of PBMCs from blood, taken 11 to 12 days after vaccination. The CDR3 sequence: CASSQESRASYEQYF. In nucleotides, the CDR3 is TGCGCCAGCAGCCAAGAGTCCAGGGCCTCCTACGAGCAGTACTTC.